Following are 26 T cell receptor beta chains from one sample sequenced in a study of shared clonotypes between healthy human individuals. Measured with immunoSEQ multiplex PCR; TCRdb has only the in-frame clones, and not every one. The table has millions of clones, 90% to 95% seen once. What was sequenced was naive CD4+ T cells sorted from blood. Subset given: CD45RA+ positively selected. The receptors originated from a man in his late teens or twenties in good health.

This clone was counted a single time. The chain carries TRBV6-1 and TRBJ1-2; D is undetermined. Germline V gene lookup returns CDR1 MNHNS and CDR2 SASEGT. The CDR3 spans 15 residues. V dropped 0 bases and J dropped 0 bases, with 8 bases sitting between them. The CDR3, as DNA: TGTGCCAGCAGTGAAGCGCTATCTGCTAACTATGGCTACACCTTC. Its protein is CASSEALSANYGYTF.

The CDR3 sequence: CASSSRTSGRRYEQYF. The CDR3 DNA reads TGTGCCAGCAGCTCGCGGACTAGCGGGAGACGGTACGAGCAGTACTTC. This chain joins TRBV7-2 and TRBJ2-7; 13 bases agree with TRBD2. The trim removed 4 bases at V and 4 bases at J, leaving 7 bases unmatched. Germline CDR1 SGHTA, CDR2 FQGNSA. The CDR3 totals 16 residues.

The chain links TRBV6-1 to TRBJ1-1; D is perhaps TRBD1 (5 bases). CDR1 is MNHNS and CDR2 is SASEGT in the germline V gene. With 8 bases removed from V and 0 bases from J, the gap between germline ends came to 10 bases. This CDR3 spans 13 amino acids. CDR3 DNA sequence: TGTGCCAGCTCGACAGAAATGAACACTGAAGCTTTCTTT. This encodes CASSTEMNTEAFF.

The V gene is TRBV18, the J gene TRBJ1-2; D call uncertain. Germline V gene data show CDR1 as KGHSH and CDR2 as LQKENI. V lost 3 bases, J lost 8 bases, and 13 bases lay in between. This CDR3 is 13 amino acids long. The CDR3 sequence: CASSPLGLEGYTF. For the CDR3, the DNA is TGTGCCAGCTCACCCCTCGGACTGGAGGGCTACACCTTC.

The chain couples TRBV2 to TRBJ2-3; TRBD2 is a possible D gene (6 bases). There are 14 residues in the CDR3. V lost 4 bases to trimming and J lost 0 bases, with 8 bases between them. Germline CDR1 reads SNHLY; CDR2 reads FYNNEI. In DNA, the CDR3 is TGTGCCAGCAGTGTCGGGAGCAGCACAGATACGCAGTATTTT. Its translation: CASSVGSSTDTQYF.

The chain's CDR3 is CASSPGQEPAYGYTF. The CDR3 DNA reads TGTGCCAGCTCACCAGGGCAGGAGCCAGCCTATGGCTACACCTTC. The chain links TRBV18 to TRBJ1-2; D is unclear. Trimming took 2 bases from V and 4 from J, leaving 14 bases between them. The CDR3 spans 15 residues. The germline gives CDR1 KGHSH, CDR2 LQKENI.

CDR3 residues: CAWSRPQGREKLFF. In DNA, the CDR3 is TGTGCCTGGAGTAGGCCCCAGGGTCGTGAAAAACTGTTTTTT. The J gene is TRBJ1-4, the V gene TRBV30; possible D gene TRBD1, 5 bases. Trimming removed 2 bases from V and 7 bases from J, with 14 bases in between. The CDR3 is 14 residues long. Per the germline V gene, CDR1 is GTSNPN and CDR2 is SVGIG (reference sequence).

The chain is built from TRBV9 and TRBJ1-1, with D unresolved. The CDR3 is 11 residues long. V was clipped by 10 bases and J by 2 bases, with 9 bases between them. The germline gives CDR1 SGDLS, CDR2 YYNGEE. The CDR3 spells CAAKGNTEAFF. CDR3 sequence (DNA): TGTGCCGCAAAAGGCAACACTGAAGCTTTCTTT.

This CDR3 is CASSSKGMSNYGYTF. DNA of the CDR3: TGTGCCAGTAGTTCCAAAGGGATGTCTAACTATGGCTACACCTTC. The rearrangement uses TRBV19 and TRBJ1-2; D is ambiguous. Germline lookup yields CDR1 LNHDA and CDR2 SQIVND (reference sequence). CDR3 length equals 15 residues. Trimming pared 5 bases from V and 0 bases from J, leaving 13 bases between.

The chain carries TRBV2 and TRBJ2-7; perhaps TRBD1 as D (6 bases). CDR3 length: 12 amino acids. In germline, CDR1 is SNHLY, CDR2 FYNNEI. V was trimmed by 6 bases and J by 5 bases, leaving 11 bases between them. The CDR3 region has the DNA TGTGCCAGCAGCTTCAGGGGTGACGAGCAGTACTTC. It specifies CASSFRGDEQYF.

This chain joins TRBV6-5 and TRBJ1-2; D remains ambiguous. V lost 6 bases and J lost 4, with 12 bases in between. Germline V gene lookup returns CDR1 MNHEY and CDR2 SVGAGI. The CDR3 spans 13 residues. The CDR3 coding sequence is TGTGCCAGCAGCCCCAGGCGGAGCTATGGCTACACCTTC. As protein: CASSPRRSYGYTF.

Note on this clone: One junction end disagrees with the germline gene, perhaps due to a read error. This sequence joins TRBV7-7 and TRBJ2-3, with D possibly being TRBD1 or TRBD2 (5 bases each). The CDR3 contains 15 residues. CDR1 and CDR2 (germline): SSHAT, FNYEAQ (reference sequence). For the CDR3, the DNA is TGTGCTAGCAGCGCAGCAGGGAGTGGCACAGATACGCAGTATTTT. Encoded protein: CASSAAGSGTDTQYF. The complete variable domain, with remaining parts taken from reference TRBV7-7 and TRBJ2-3, reads GAGVSQSPRYKVTKRGQDVTLRCDPISSHATLYWYQQALGQGPEFLTYFNYEAQPDKSGLPSDRFSAERPEGSISTLTIQRTEQRDSAMYRCASSAAGSGTDTQYFGPGTRLTVL.

This chain joins TRBV10-3 and TRBJ2-3; D gene ambiguous. This CDR3 has 15 residues. V lost 2 bases to trimming and J lost 1 base, with 10 bases between them. Germline V CDR1 and CDR2: ENHRY, SYGVKD. This CDR3 is CAISEGVMGTDTQYF. For the CDR3, the DNA is TGTGCCATCAGTGAGGGGGTGATGGGCACAGATACGCAGTATTTT.

This sequence joins TRBV2 and TRBJ1-5, with D unresolved. The CDR3 loop spans 15 amino acids. Germline lookup yields CDR1 SNHLY and CDR2 FYNNEI. V shed 2 bases and J shed 1 base, with 9 bases lying between them. Written as DNA, the CDR3 is TGTGCCAGCAGTGAAACGGGTTACAGCAATCAGCCCCAGCATTTT. Translating gives CASSETGYSNQPQHF.

The V call is TRBV19, the J call TRBJ2-1; TRBD2 matches at 8 bases. The CDR3 runs 12 residues. The V and J ends lost 3 bases and 11 bases, in that order; junction bases with no gene match: 3. Germline V gene lookup returns CDR1 LNHDA and CDR2 SQIVND (reference sequence). CDR3 nucleotides: TGTGCCAGTAGTATGGCGGGGGGCAAGCAGTTCTTC. Protein: CASSMAGGKQFF. Full variable domain (outside the CDR3, taken from reference TRBV19 and TRBJ2-1): DGGITQSPKYLFRKEGQNVTLSCEQNLNHDAMYWYRQDPGQGLRLIYYSQIVNDFQKGDIAEGYSVSREKKESFPLTVTSAQKNPTAFYLCASSMAGGKQFFGPGTRLTVL.

The V and J genes are TRBV4-1 and TRBJ1-4; D gene uncertain. The germline V and J ends were trimmed by 0 bases and 8 bases, with 22 bases remaining between them. Looked up from germline, CDR1 is MGHRA and CDR2 is YSYEKL. This CDR3 spans 18 amino acids. CDR3 amino acids: CASSQDQVGPSTREKLFF. CDR3 DNA: TGCGCCAGCAGCCAAGACCAGGTAGGGCCGAGCACGAGGGAAAAACTGTTTTTT.

This rearrangement joins TRBV7-8 to TRBJ2-7; unclear D gene. V gave up 1 base and J gave up 3 bases, with 10 bases separating them. This CDR3 has 14 amino acids. Germline assignment: CDR1 SGHVS and CDR2 FQNEAQ. CDR3: CASSLVAGVYEQYF. The DNA for the CDR3 is TGTGCCAGCAGCTTAGTAGCCGGAGTCTACGAGCAGTACTTC.

The V call is TRBV7-2, the J call TRBJ1-5; tentatively, D is TRBD1 (5 bases). Per the germline V gene, CDR1 is SGHTA and CDR2 is FQGNSA. V shed 2 bases and J shed 2 bases, with 10 bases lying between them. The CDR3 is 15 amino acids. The CDR3 region has the DNA TGTGCCAGCAGCTTATTCGGGGGAGGCAATCAGCCCCAGCATTTT. The encoded protein is CASSLFGGGNQPQHF. The full variable domain, rest sourced from reference TRBV7-2 and TRBJ1-5, is GAGVSQSPSNKVTEKGKDVELRCDPISGHTALYWYRQSLGQGLEFLIYFQGNSAPDKSGLPSDRFSAERTGGSVSTLTIQRTQQEDSAVYLCASSLFGGGNQPQHFGDGTRLSIL.

J is TRBJ1-4 and V is TRBV10-3, with TRBD1 matching 7 bases. In germline, CDR1 is ENHRY, CDR2 SYGVKD. V gave up 4 bases and J gave up 5 bases; unmatched junction bases: 4. The CDR3 is 14 amino acids. The CDR3 DNA reads TGTGCCATCAGTGGACAGGGCGGGAATGAAAAACTGTTTTTT. It translates to CAISGQGGNEKLFF.

The chain has TRBV7-6 and TRBJ2-7; 8 bases align to TRBD2. CDR1 and CDR2 (germline): SGHVS, FNYEAQ. V shed 1 base, J shed 6 bases, and the junction held 14 bases outside the gene matches. This CDR3 is built from 17 residues. The CDR3 protein is CASSLVEIAGSGGEQYF. For the CDR3, the DNA is TGTGCCAGCAGCTTAGTAGAGATAGCGGGAAGTGGTGGCGAGCAGTACTTC. The full variable domain, rest sourced from reference TRBV7-6 and TRBJ2-7, is GAGVSQSPRYKVTKRGQDVALRCDPISGHVSLYWYRQALGQGPEFLTYFNYEAQQDKSGLPNDRFSAERPEGSISTLTIQRTEQRDSAMYRCASSLVEIAGSGGEQYFGPGTRLTVT.

This rearrangement joins TRBV5-1 to TRBJ2-1; 12 bases fit TRBD2. Unmatched junction bases numbered 9, after V lost 4 bases and J lost 4 bases. Per germline, CDR1 SGHRS and CDR2 YFSETQ. CDR3 size: 17 residues. CDR3 sequence reads: CASSRQGTSGPYNEQFF. The CDR3 DNA reads as TGCGCCAGCAGCAGGCAAGGGACTAGCGGGCCTTACAATGAGCAGTTCTTC. Using reference TRBV5-1 and TRBJ2-1 for the parts outside the CDR3, the full variable domain is KAGVTQTPRYLIKTRGQQVTLSCSPISGHRSVSWYQQTPGQGLQFLFEYFSETQRNKGNFPGRFSGRQFSNSRSEMNVSTLELGDSALYLCASSRQGTSGPYNEQFFGPGTRLTVL.

This clone came up a few times. The rearrangement links TRBV2 to TRBJ1-4; TRBD1 agrees at 8 bases. Germline V CDR1 and CDR2: SNHLY, FYNNEI. The CDR3 is made up of 17 amino acids. V trimming: 8 bases; J trimming: 2 bases; junction bases outside the gene matches: 13. The CDR3 here is CASRPDREIYTNEKLFF. The CDR3 nucleotides read TGTGCCAGCCGCCCGGACAGGGAAATTTACACTAATGAAAAACTGTTTTTT.

The V gene is TRBV19, the J gene TRBJ2-1, with a tentative D call TRBD2 (6 bases). Germline V gives CDR1 LNHDA, CDR2 SQIVND (reference sequence). V was cut by 5 bases and J by 5 bases, with 16 bases left in between. This CDR3 has 15 amino acids. The CDR3 region is CASSSTSHGDNEQFF. Here the CDR3 DNA reads TGTGCCAGTAGTTCTACTAGCCACGGAGACAATGAGCAGTTCTTC.

The chain employs TRBV25-1 and TRBJ2-2; unclear D gene. Germline V gene sequence: CDR1 MGHDK, CDR2 SYGVNS. Trimming removed 7 bases at V and 8 bases at J, with 14 bases between. The CDR3 spans 13 residues. Here the CDR3 DNA reads TGTGCCAGCACGGTCGCAGGAAGGGGGGAGCTGTTTTTT. Protein: CASTVAGRGELFF.

This clone was seen once. The J gene is TRBJ2-6, the V gene TRBV5-1, with D perhaps TRBD2 (6 bases). CDR3 length equals 16 residues. Germline values: CDR1 SGHRS, CDR2 YFSETQ. V was cut by 3 bases and J by 3 bases, with 13 bases left in between. The CDR3 DNA reads TGCGCCAGCAGCTCCAGAGGGACTGGTGGGGCCAACGTCCTGACTTTC. Its translation: CASSSRGTGGANVLTF.

The V gene is TRBV2, the J gene TRBJ2-5; tentatively, D is TRBD1 or TRBD2 (5 bases each). Germline V CDR1 and CDR2: SNHLY, FYNNEI. V shed 6 bases and J shed 5 bases, with 22 bases lying between them. This CDR3 has 16 residues. The DNA for the CDR3 is TGTGCCAGCAGCCGGGGAGCAGGGATCCCGCGGGAGACCCAGTACTTC. It is translated as CASSRGAGIPRETQYF.